This T cell receptor beta chain was identified in a study of cytomegalovirus exposure and HLA in healthy donors. This PCR relied on a set of 60 Vbeta primers and 13 Jbeta primers. The assay was immunoSEQ multiplex PCR, and TCRdb's table has in-frame clones only and misses some. In the table there are about 160,000 clones, 65% to 80% of which are singletons. In nominal health when sampled, donors likely had unrecorded immune exposures nonetheless. Between the trimmed V and J ends, which lost 0 bases and 4 bases, there was a span of 12 bases. The CDR3 consists of 15 residues. From germline, CDR1 is KGHSH and CDR2 LQKENI.

This TCR came from a man between 40 and 49 years old in good health and CMV-seronegative. J is TRBJ1-2 and V is TRBV18; possibly TRBD1 for D (6 bases). The sequenced material came from PBMCs. In nucleotides, the CDR3 is TGTGCCAGCTCACCACCCACAGGGAGTAGCTATGGCTACACCTTC. It yields the protein CASSPPTGSSYGYTF. Supplemented by reference TRBV18 and TRBJ1-2, the full variable domain reads NAGVMQNPRHLVRRRGQEARLRCSPMKGHSHVYWYRQLPEEGLKFMVYLQKENIIDESGMPKERFSAEFPKEGPSILRIQQVVRGDSAAYFCASSPPTGSSYGYTFGSGTRLTVV.